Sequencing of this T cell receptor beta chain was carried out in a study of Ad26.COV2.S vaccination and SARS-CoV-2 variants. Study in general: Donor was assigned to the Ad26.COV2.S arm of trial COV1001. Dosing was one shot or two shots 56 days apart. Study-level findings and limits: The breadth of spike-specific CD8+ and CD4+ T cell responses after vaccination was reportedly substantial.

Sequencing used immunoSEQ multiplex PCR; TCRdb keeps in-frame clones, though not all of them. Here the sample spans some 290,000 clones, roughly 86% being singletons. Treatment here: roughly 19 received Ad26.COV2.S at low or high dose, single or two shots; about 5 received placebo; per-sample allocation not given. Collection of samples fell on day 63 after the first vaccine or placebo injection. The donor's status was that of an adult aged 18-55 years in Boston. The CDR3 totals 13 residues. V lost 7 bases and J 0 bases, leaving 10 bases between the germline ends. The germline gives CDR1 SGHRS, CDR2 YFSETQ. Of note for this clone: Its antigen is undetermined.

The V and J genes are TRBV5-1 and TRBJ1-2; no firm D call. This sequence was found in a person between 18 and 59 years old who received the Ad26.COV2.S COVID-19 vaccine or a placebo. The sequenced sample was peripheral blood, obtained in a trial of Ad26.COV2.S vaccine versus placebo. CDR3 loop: CASGTATNYGYTF. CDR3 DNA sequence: TGCGCCAGCGGCACAGCCACTAACTATGGCTACACCTTC.